This T cell receptor (beta chain) was observed in a study of T-cell reconstitution after alpha-beta-depleted transplantation in children. This clonotype was counted ten times or more. The germline V gene encodes CDR1 SGHRS and CDR2 YFSETQ. This CDR3 contains 16 residues. The V gene end was trimmed by 1 base and the J gene end by 0 bases; junction bases not matched to a gene: 4. A library of TCRbeta sequences, prepared with unique molecular identifiers, was generated. TCRdb re-called the PCR reads through MiXCR, storing one row per CDR3 protein. The data show roughly 670,000 distinct CDR3 sequences, about an eighth seen once.

The rearrangement joins TRBV5-1 to TRBJ2-4, with TRBD1 matching 7 bases. Source: PBMCs, taken before TCRalphabeta/CD19-depleted stem cell transplant. The TCR sequence derives from a girl between 2 and 10 years old with congenital amegakaryocytic thrombocytopenia, due to receive a stem cell transplant. In DNA, the CDR3 is TGCGCCAGCAGCTTGAAGACAGGGTCAGCCAAAAACATTCAGTACTTC. Translating gives CASSLKTGSAKNIQYF. Drawing the rest from reference TRBV5-1 and TRBJ2-4, the complete variable domain is KAGVTQTPRYLIKTRGQQVTLSCSPISGHRSVSWYQQTPGQGLQFLFEYFSETQRNKGNFPGRFSGRQFSNSRSEMNVSTLELGDSALYLCASSLKTGSAKNIQYFGAGTRLSVL.